This T cell receptor (beta chain) was identified in a study of blood T cell repertoires in COVID-19. Sequencing used immunoSEQ multiplex PCR; TCRdb keeps in-frame clones, though not all of them. This sample has a few hundred thousand clones, with roughly 77% found just once. The V gene's germline CDR1 is WNHNN and CDR2 SYGVQD (reference sequence). V trimming: 8 bases; J trimming: 2 bases; junction bases outside the gene matches: 6. The CDR3 runs to 14 residues. The chain employs TRBV10-1 and TRBJ1-2; 9 nucleotides line up with TRBD1. The sample consisted of peripheral blood. This clonotype was sampled from a human donor with acute or convalescent COVID-19. The donor label of this sample is uncertain. CDR3 protein: CASPTGGQNYGYTF. CDR3 in DNA: TGCGCCAGCCCGACAGGGGGGCAAAACTATGGCTACACCTTC.